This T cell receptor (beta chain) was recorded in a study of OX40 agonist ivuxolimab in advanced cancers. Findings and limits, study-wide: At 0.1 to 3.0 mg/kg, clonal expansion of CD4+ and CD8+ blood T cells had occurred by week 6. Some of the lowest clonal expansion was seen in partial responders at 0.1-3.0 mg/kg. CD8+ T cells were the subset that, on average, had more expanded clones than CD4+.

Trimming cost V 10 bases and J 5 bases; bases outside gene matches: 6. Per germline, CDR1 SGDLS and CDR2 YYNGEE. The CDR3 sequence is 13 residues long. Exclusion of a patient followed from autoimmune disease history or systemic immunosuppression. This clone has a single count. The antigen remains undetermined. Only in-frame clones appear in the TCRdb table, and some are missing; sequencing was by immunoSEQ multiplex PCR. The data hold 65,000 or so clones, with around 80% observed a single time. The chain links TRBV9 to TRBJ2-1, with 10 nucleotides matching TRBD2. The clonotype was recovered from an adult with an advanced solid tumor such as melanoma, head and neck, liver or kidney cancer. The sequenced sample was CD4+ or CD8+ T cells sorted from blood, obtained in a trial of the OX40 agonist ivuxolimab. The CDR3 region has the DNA TGTGCCGGAGGGACTAGCGCTAACAATGAGCAGTTCTTC. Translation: CAGGTSANNEQFF. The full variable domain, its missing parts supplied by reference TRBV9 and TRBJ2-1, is DSGVTQTPKHLITATGQRVTLRCSPRSGDLSVYWYQQSLDQGLQFLIQYYNGEERAKGNILERFSAQQFPDLHSELNLSSLELGDSALYFCAGGTSANNEQFFGPGTRLTVL.